One T cell receptor (beta chain) is described in this entry. The data were taken from a study of blood T cell repertoires in COVID-19. Study-wide background: Some COVID-19 samples were acute and others convalescent; all came from the United States, Italy and Spain. Sources were T cells, B-cell-depleted T cells, or PBMCs; the material itself was cDNA or gDNA.

This CDR3 spans 18 amino acids. Per the study methods: Counts of nucleated cells, estimated from reference gene primer amplification, were obtained. The data were produced by immunoSEQ multiplex PCR, yet TCRdb's version contains in-frame clones alone and is incomplete. V and J calls and clone size follow that table, whereas D and trimming were derived from the DNA. The data show 95,000 to 150,000 clones, roughly 88% seen once. The receptor comes from a human donor in a cohort sampled during active COVID-19. The chain carries TRBV21-1 and TRBJ1-2. TRBV21-1 has pseudogene status. Material: peripheral blood. The CDR3 DNA sequence: TGTGCCAGCAGCAAACCAAGCGGGTCGAATGTATGTAACTATGGCTACACCTTC. This gives the protein CASSKPSGSNVCNYGYTF.